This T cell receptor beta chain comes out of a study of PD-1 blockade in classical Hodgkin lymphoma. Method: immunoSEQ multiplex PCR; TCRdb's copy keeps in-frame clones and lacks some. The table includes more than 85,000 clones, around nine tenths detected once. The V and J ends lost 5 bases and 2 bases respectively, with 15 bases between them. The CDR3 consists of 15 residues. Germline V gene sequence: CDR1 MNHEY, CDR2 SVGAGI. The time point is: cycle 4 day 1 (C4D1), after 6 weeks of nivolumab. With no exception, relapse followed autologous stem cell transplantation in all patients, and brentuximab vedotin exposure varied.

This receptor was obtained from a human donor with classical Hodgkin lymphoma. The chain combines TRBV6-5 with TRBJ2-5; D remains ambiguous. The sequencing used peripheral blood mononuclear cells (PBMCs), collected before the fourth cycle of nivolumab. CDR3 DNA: TGTGCCAGCAGTATTTCGTTCGACCCGCAAGAGACCCAGTACTTC. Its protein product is CASSISFDPQETQYF.